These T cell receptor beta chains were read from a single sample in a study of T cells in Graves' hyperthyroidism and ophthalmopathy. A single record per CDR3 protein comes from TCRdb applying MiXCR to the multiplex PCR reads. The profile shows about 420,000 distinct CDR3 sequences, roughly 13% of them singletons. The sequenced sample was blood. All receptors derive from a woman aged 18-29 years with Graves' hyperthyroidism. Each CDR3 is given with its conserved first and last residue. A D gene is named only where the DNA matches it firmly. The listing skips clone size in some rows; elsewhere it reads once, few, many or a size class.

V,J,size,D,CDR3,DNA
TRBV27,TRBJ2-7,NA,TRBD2,CASSRRLAGKSFGLYEQYF,TGTGCCAGCAGTCGAAGACTAGCGGGAAAATCGTTCGGACTCTACGAGCAGTACTTC
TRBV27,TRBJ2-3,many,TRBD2,CASSPVGPAGPGDTQYF,TGTGCCAGCAGCCCTGTGGGGCCAGCGGGACCGGGAGATACGCAGTATTTT
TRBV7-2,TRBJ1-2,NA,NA,CASSLRGGQTSSGGYTF,TGTGCCAGCAGCTTAAGGGGTGGACAGACGTCCTCGGGAGGCTACACCTTC
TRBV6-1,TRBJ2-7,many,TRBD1,CASSDLDRGPDEQYF,TGTGCCAGCAGTGACTTGGACAGGGGGCCAGACGAGCAGTACTTC
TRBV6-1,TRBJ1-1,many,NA,CASSEERYTEAFF,TGTGCCAGCAGTGAAGAAAGGTACACTGAAGCTTTCTTT
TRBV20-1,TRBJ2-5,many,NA,CSARVPRAQETQYF,TGCAGTGCTAGAGTCCCCAGGGCCCAAGAGACCCAGTACTTC
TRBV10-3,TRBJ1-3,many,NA,CAIRTASGNTMYF,TGTGCCATCCGGACAGCCTCTGGAAACACCATGTATTTT
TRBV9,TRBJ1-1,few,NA,CASQGNWEAFF,TGTGCCAGCCAGGGAAATTGGGAAGCTTTCTTT
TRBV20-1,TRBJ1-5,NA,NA,CSATPGAYSNQPQHF,TGCAGTGCTACACCGGGGGCTTATAGCAATCAGCCCCAGCATTTT
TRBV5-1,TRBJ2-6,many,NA,CASSAVGGTGANVLTF,TGCGCCAGCAGCGCAGTTGGAGGAACTGGGGCCAACGTCCTGACTTTC
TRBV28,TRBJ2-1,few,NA,CASSLGLSLLRNEQFF,TGTGCCAGCAGTTTGGGGCTAAGTCTTCTTCGGAATGAGCAGTTCTTC
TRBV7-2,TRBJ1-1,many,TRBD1,CASSWDRGWAEAFF,TGTGCCAGCAGCTGGGACAGGGGTTGGGCTGAAGCTTTCTTT
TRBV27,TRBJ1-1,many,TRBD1,CASSPRGTGTDNTEAFF,TGTGCCAGCAGTCCCCGAGGGACCGGGACAGATAACACTGAAGCTTTCTTT
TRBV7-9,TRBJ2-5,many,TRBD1,CASSQRQGETQYF,TGTGCCAGCAGCCAACGACAGGGAGAGACCCAGTACTTC
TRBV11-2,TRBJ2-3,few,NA,CASSLTLRGQGNTDTQYF,TGTGCCAGCAGCTTAACCCTACGGGGGCAGGGGAACACAGATACGCAGTATTTT
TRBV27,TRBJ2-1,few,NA,CASSYILGSGSNEQFF,TGTGCCAGCAGTTATATCTTGGGATCGGGATCCAATGAGCAGTTCTTC
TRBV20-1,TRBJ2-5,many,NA,CSARDQQSYQYF,TGCAGTGCTAGAGATCAGCAGTCTTACCAGTACTTC
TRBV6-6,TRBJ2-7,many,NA,CASSYDGTVNEQYF,TGTGCCAGCAGTTACGACGGAACGGTAAACGAGCAGTACTTC
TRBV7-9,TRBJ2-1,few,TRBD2,CASSIAGGDNEQFF,TGTGCCAGCAGCATAGCGGGAGGGGACAATGAGCAGTTCTTC
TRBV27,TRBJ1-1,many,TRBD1,CASSFSGGGTEAFF,TGTGCCAGCAGTTTTTCAGGGGGGGGCACTGAAGCTTTCTTT
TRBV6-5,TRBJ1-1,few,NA,CASSYFTGTEAFF,TGTGCCAGCAGTTACTTCACCGGCACTGAAGCTTTCTTT
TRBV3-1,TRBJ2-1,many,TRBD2,CASSAGLAGGGEQFF,TGTGCCAGCAGCGCGGGACTAGCGGGAGGGGGTGAGCAGTTCTTC
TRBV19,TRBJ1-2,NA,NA,CASSLSGTPNYGYTF,TGTGCCAGTTCCCTTTCGGGGACCCCTAACTATGGCTACACCTTC
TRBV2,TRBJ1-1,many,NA,CASRGQGTEAFF,TGTGCCAGCCGGGGGCAGGGGACTGAAGCTTTCTTT
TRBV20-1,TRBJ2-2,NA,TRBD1,CSATPGQRSGELFF,TGCAGTGCTACACCGGGACAGAGGTCCGGGGAGCTGTTTTTT
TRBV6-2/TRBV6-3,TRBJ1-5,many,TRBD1,CASSYRQGASNQPQHF,TGTGCCAGCAGTTACAGACAGGGAGCCAGCAATCAGCCCCAGCATTTT
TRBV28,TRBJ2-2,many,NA,CASSFDPTTGELFF,TGTGCCAGCAGTTTTGACCCAACTACCGGGGAGCTGTTTTTT
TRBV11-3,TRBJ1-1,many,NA,CASSISGDAGAFF,TGTGCCAGCAGCATATCAGGGGACGCCGGGGCTTTCTTT
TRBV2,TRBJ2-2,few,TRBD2,CASSSRPWSGRIGELFF,TGTGCCAGCAGTTCCCGCCCTTGGAGCGGGAGGATCGGGGAGCTGTTTTTT
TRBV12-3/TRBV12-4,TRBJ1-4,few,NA,CASSSDGPNEKLFF,TGTGCCAGCAGTTCGGACGGTCCTAATGAAAAACTGTTTTTT
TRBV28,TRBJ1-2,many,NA,CASLGAGQPYGYTF,TGTGCCAGCCTCGGAGCAGGGCAACCCTATGGCTACACCTTC
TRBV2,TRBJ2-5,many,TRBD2,CASSGSGRAGETQYF,TGTGCCAGCAGTGGTAGCGGGAGGGCCGGGGAGACCCAGTACTTC
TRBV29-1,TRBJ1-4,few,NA,CSVLGTNSKEKLFF,TGCAGCGTTCTGGGAACGAATTCTAAGGAAAAACTGTTTTTT
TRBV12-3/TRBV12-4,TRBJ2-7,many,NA,CASSRKGVEGGSYEQYF,TGTGCCAGCAGTCGAAAAGGGGTGGAGGGTGGCTCCTACGAGCAGTACTTC
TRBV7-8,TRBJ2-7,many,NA,CASSLGQHKSSYEQYF,TGTGCCAGCAGCTTAGGTCAGCACAAAAGCTCCTACGAGCAGTACTTC